Following are 29 T cell receptor beta chains from one sample sequenced in a study of OX40 agonist ivuxolimab in advanced cancers. Repertoires were generated with immunoSEQ multiplex PCR, while TCRdb's copy carries only in-frame clones and drops some. The repertoire holds approximately 48,000 clones, with about 83% as singletons. This specimen consisted of CD4+ or CD8+ T cells sorted from blood, obtained in a trial of the OX40 agonist ivuxolimab. These TCRs come from an adult with an advanced solid tumor such as melanoma, head and neck, liver or kidney cancer.

Only one count was recorded for this clone. The chain couples TRBV27 to TRBJ1-1, with a weak D call TRBD1 (6 bases). Trimming cost V 6 bases and J 3 bases, with 14 bases left between them. Looked up from germline, CDR1 is MNHEY and CDR2 is SMNVEV (reference sequence). The CDR3 is 14 residues long. The CDR3 loop is CASRTGPSDTEAFF. The CDR3 DNA reads TGTGCCAGCAGAACAGGGCCATCGGACACTGAAGCTTTCTTT.

The rearrangement uses TRBV4-2 and TRBJ2-7; D may be TRBD2 (5 bases). The CDR3 has 14 amino acids. The germline V gene has CDR1 LGHNA and CDR2 YNFKEQ. The V gene lost 1 base and the J gene lost 3 bases, with 10 bases spanning the gap. CDR3 sequence reads: CASSQGLASYEQYF. The CDR3 bases are TGTGCCAGCAGCCAAGGGCTAGCAAGCTACGAGCAGTACTTC.

V and J are TRBV9 and TRBJ2-7, with D perhaps being TRBD1 or TRBD2 (5 bases each). The ends were cut back, 0 bases at V and 5 bases at J, with 12 bases in the middle. In germline, CDR1 is SGDLS, CDR2 YYNGEE. The CDR3 totals 14 residues. CDR3 in amino acids: CASSVGDRLNEQYF. CDR3 nucleotides: TGTGCCAGCAGCGTAGGGGACCGGCTGAACGAGCAGTACTTC.

V and J are TRBV5-1 and TRBJ2-1, with a possible D match to TRBD2 (7 bases). CDR1 and CDR2 from the germline V gene are SGHRS and YFSETQ. V was shortened by 5 bases and J by 0 bases, with 9 bases between the two germline ends. This CDR3 has 14 amino acids. The DNA of the CDR3 is TGCGCCAGCAGGGGAGGGGGCTCCTACAATGAGCAGTTCTTC. This translates into CASRGGGSYNEQFF.

This rearrangement joins TRBV19 to TRBJ1-3, with D perhaps TRBD1 (5 bases). CDR1 LNHDA and CDR2 SQIVND come from the germline V gene (reference sequence). The CDR3 is 15 amino acids. Trimming cost V 0 bases and J 3 bases, with 9 bases left between them. CDR3 DNA: TGTGCCAGTAGTATAGATACAGGTTTTGGAAACACCATATATTTT. Translation: CASSIDTGFGNTIYF.

V is TRBV4-2 and J is TRBJ2-1; D uncertain. This CDR3 contains 12 residues. V lost 1 base to trimming and J lost 8 bases, with 6 bases between them. Germline loops: CDR1 LGHNA, CDR2 YNFKEQ. The chain's CDR3 is CASSQVWDEQFF. CDR3 nucleotide sequence: TGTGCCAGCAGCCAAGTTTGGGATGAGCAGTTCTTC.

The chain uses TRBV14 and TRBJ1-2; D unresolved. Germline lookup yields CDR1 SGHDN and CDR2 FVKESK. The CDR3 runs 14 residues. V lost 4 bases, J lost 6 bases, and 15 bases lay in between. The CDR3 sequence: CASSPFAGRDGYTF. The DNA for the CDR3 is TGTGCCAGCAGCCCCTTCGCGGGGAGGGATGGCTACACCTTC.

The CDR3 loop reads CASSPGQARYEQYF. The DNA of the CDR3 is TGTGCCAGCAGCCCCGGACAGGCCCGCTACGAGCAGTACTTC. The chain has TRBV7-9 and TRBJ2-7; TRBD1 agrees at 7 bases. In germline, CDR1 is SEHNR, CDR2 FQNEAQ (reference sequence). The CDR3 loop spans 14 amino acids. The V gene end was trimmed by 5 bases and the J gene end by 3 bases; junction bases not matched to a gene: 7. Full variable domain (remainder filled in from reference TRBV7-9 and TRBJ2-7): DTGVSQNPRHKITKRGQNVTFRCDPISEHNRLYWYRQTLGQGPEFLTYFQNEAQLEKSRLLSDRFSAERPKGSFSTLEIQRTEQGDSAMYLCASSPGQARYEQYFGPGTRLTVT.

This chain's CDR3 is CASSLGQGSQPQHF. The CDR3 DNA sequence: TGTGCCAGCAGTCTCGGACAGGGTAGCCAGCCCCAGCATTTT. The chain recombines TRBV2 with TRBJ1-5; 8 bases match TRBD1. CDR1 is SNHLY and CDR2 is FYNNEI in the germline V gene. The CDR3 covers 14 residues. Trimming took 5 bases from V and 7 from J; bases not matched to a gene: 7.

V gene TRBV7-9 combines with J gene TRBJ1-5, with 9 bases that match TRBD1. J gave up 5 bases and V 4 bases, and 12 bases lay outside the gene matches. The CDR3 loop spans 17 amino acids. In germline, CDR1 is SEHNR, CDR2 FQNEAQ (reference sequence). The CDR3 region has the DNA TGTGCCAGCAGCTCGACTATAGGGACAGGGAAGGATCAGCCCCAGCATTTT. It encodes CASSSTIGTGKDQPQHF.

The CDR3 sequence is CASSSIPGQGAPANYGYTF. The CDR3 nucleotides are TGTGCCAGCAGCTCAATCCCGGGACAGGGGGCGCCTGCTAACTATGGCTACACCTTC. This chain links TRBV13 with TRBJ1-2; 12 positions match TRBD1. The germline gives CDR1 PRHDT, CDR2 FYEKMQ (reference sequence). The CDR3 has 19 amino acids. The junction had 12 bases not matched to a gene; V was cut back by 4 bases and J by 0 bases.

The genes are TRBV5-1 and TRBJ1-5; D possibly corresponds to TRBD1 (6 bases). CDR1 and CDR2 from the germline V gene are SGHRS and YFSETQ. The CDR3 sequence is 15 residues long. V shed 2 bases and J shed 1 base, with 10 bases lying between them. The CDR3 reads CASSFVGGSNQPQHF. CDR3 nucleotide sequence: TGCGCCAGCAGCTTCGTTGGGGGCAGCAATCAGCCCCAGCATTTT.

This chain joins TRBV4-1 and TRBJ1-2; maybe TRBD1 (5 bases). The CDR3 has 14 residues. V lost 0 bases and J 8 bases, leaving 13 bases between the germline ends. Germline CDR1 MGHRA, CDR2 YSYEKL. CDR3 in amino acids: CASSQDPGAGGYTF. CDR3 DNA sequence: TGCGCCAGCAGCCAAGATCCCGGGGCTGGGGGCTACACCTTC.

This chain joins TRBV5-4 and TRBJ2-5; TRBD2 aligns across 11 bases. CDR3 length: 17 amino acids. CDR1 and CDR2 (germline): SGHNT, YYREEE (reference sequence). V trimming: 7 bases; J trimming: 1 base; junction bases outside the gene matches: 12. The CDR3 protein is CASATGVAGGLQETQYF. As DNA, the CDR3 is TGTGCCAGCGCAACCGGGGTAGCGGGAGGGCTCCAAGAGACCCAGTACTTC.

The chain uses TRBV10-3 and TRBJ2-5; 11 nucleotides align to TRBD2. J lost 3 bases, V lost 7 bases, and 7 bases had no gene match. The germline V gene encodes CDR1 ENHRY and CDR2 SYGVKD. The CDR3 runs to 15 residues. The CDR3: CAITRGLADEETQYF. As DNA, the CDR3 is TGTGCCATCACCCGGGGACTAGCGGACGAAGAGACCCAGTACTTC.

The V and J genes are TRBV13 and TRBJ2-7; 8 bases match TRBD1. Per germline, CDR1 PRHDT and CDR2 FYEKMQ (reference sequence). This CDR3 contains 16 residues. V shed 6 bases, J shed 3 bases, and the junction held 13 bases outside the gene matches. CDR3 bases: TGTGCCAGCAGTTCAACCGGGACAGGCCCAATCTACGAGCAGTACTTC. The encoded protein is CASSSTGTGPIYEQYF.

This clone rates as medium-sized. The chain recombines TRBV6-6 with TRBJ2-7; tentatively, D is TRBD2 (5 bases). The CDR3 runs to 14 residues. Per germline, CDR1 MNHNY and CDR2 SVGAGI (reference sequence). The germline V and J ends were trimmed by 6 bases and 2 bases, with 14 bases remaining between them. CDR3 bases: TGTGCCAGCAGCAAGGACTGGGAAACCTACGAGCAGTACTTC. It is translated as CASSKDWETYEQYF.

This clone was seen many times. The V gene is TRBV6-5, the J gene TRBJ1-5; D unresolved. V was trimmed by 0 bases and J by 4 bases, leaving 10 bases between them. The CDR3 covers 15 residues. CDR1 is MNHEY, CDR2 SVGAGI, per germline. CDR3 sequence reads: CASSYSKTVNQPQHF. DNA for the CDR3: TGTGCCAGCAGTTACTCGAAGACGGTGAATCAGCCCCAGCATTTT.

This rearrangement joins TRBV11-2 to TRBJ2-7; 10 bases map to TRBD1. This CDR3 has 14 residues. Trimming removed 4 bases from V and 2 bases from J; junction bases left unmatched: 2. Looked up from germline, CDR1 is SGHAT and CDR2 is FQNNGV. The CDR3 coding sequence is TGTGCCAGCAGCTCTGGACAGGGGGCCTACGAGCAGTACTTC. Translated: CASSSGQGAYEQYF.

The table lists this clone with a count of one. The chain recombines TRBV23-1 with TRBJ2-7; either TRBD1 or TRBD2 may supply D (5 bases each). TRBV23-1 counts as an open reading frame of uncertain function. CDR3 size: 13 residues. V gave up 7 bases and J gave up 3 bases, with 13 bases separating them. The DNA for the CDR3 is TGCGCCAGCAACACCAGGGAGTGCTACGAGCAGTACTTC. Its translation is CASNTRECYEQYF.

As for this clone: Other DNA variants within this sample encode the same CDR3. The V gene is TRBV6-1, the J gene TRBJ2-7; 7 nucleotides match TRBD1. The CDR3 is made up of 15 amino acids. Germline V gene sequence: CDR1 MNHNS, CDR2 SASEGT. V lost 0 bases and J lost 2; bases outside the gene matches: 4. CDR3 nucleotides: TGTGCCAGCAGTGAAGCTGTGGGACAGCCCTACGAGCAGTACTTC. It is translated as CASSEAVGQPYEQYF.

The gene calls are TRBV7-7 and TRBJ2-5, with D maybe TRBD1 (6 bases). V was clipped by 5 bases and J by 5 bases, with 15 bases between them. The CDR3 spans 14 residues. CDR1 is SSHAT and CDR2 is FNYEAQ in the germline V gene (reference sequence). The CDR3: CASSPNRVPETQYF. CDR3 in DNA: TGTGCCAGCAGCCCCAACAGGGTTCCGGAGACCCAGTACTTC. The variable domain in full, completed from reference TRBV7-7 and TRBJ2-5, reads GAGVSQSPRYKVTKRGQDVTLRCDPISSHATLYWYQQALGQGPEFLTYFNYEAQPDKSGLPSDRFSAERPEGSISTLTIQRTEQRDSAMYRCASSPNRVPETQYFGPGTRLLVL.

The V gene is TRBV9, the J gene TRBJ2-2, with 7 bases that match TRBD2. Germline-derived CDR1 and CDR2 are SGDLS and YYNGEE. The trim removed 4 bases at V and 7 bases at J, leaving 13 bases unmatched. The CDR3 consists of 16 residues. The CDR3 nucleotides are TGTGCCAGCAGCACCCCTCCGGGGGGTCTTGGCGGGGAGCTGTTTTTT. The encoded protein is CASSTPPGGLGGELFF.

The V and J genes are TRBV7-3 and TRBJ2-5; D might be TRBD2 (5 bases). Per the germline V gene, CDR1 is SGHTA and CDR2 is FQGTGA. V was shortened by 2 bases and J by 0 bases, with 16 bases between the two germline ends. This CDR3 comprises 17 residues. CDR3 DNA sequence: TGTGCCAGCAGCTTAGGATTAGGAGCGGTGCACCAAGAGACCCAGTACTTC. As protein: CASSLGLGAVHQETQYF.

The chain combines TRBV7-2 with TRBJ2-2; possible D gene TRBD1, 6 bases. The CDR3 sequence is 17 residues long. Germline lookup yields CDR1 SGHTA and CDR2 FQGNSA. The V end lost 1 base, the J end lost 4 bases, and 16 bases lay between the germline ends. The CDR3 sequence: CASSLVVGAEGTGELFF. The CDR3 DNA is TGTGCCAGCAGCTTAGTGGTGGGGGCTGAGGGCACCGGGGAGCTGTTTTTT.

The V gene is TRBV5-6, the J gene TRBJ1-2; D is unresolved. This CDR3 comprises 12 residues. Per the germline V gene, CDR1 is SGHDT and CDR2 is YYEEEE. Trimming took 5 bases from V and 4 from J, leaving 9 bases between them. The CDR3 coding sequence is TGTGCCAGCAGGGAGTGGGGCTATGGCTACACCTTC. This translates into CASREWGYGYTF.

V gene TRBV11-3 combines with J gene TRBJ2-5; a weak D match, TRBD1 (5 bases). The CDR3 contains 17 residues. The V end was cut by 0 bases, the J end by 5 bases, with 19 bases between. In germline, CDR1 is SGHNT, CDR2 YENEEA. CDR3 sequence reads: CASSLEGVVGPEETQYF. The CDR3 DNA is TGTGCCAGCAGCTTAGAAGGGGTCGTAGGGCCGGAGGAGACCCAGTACTTC. The whole variable domain, filled in from reference TRBV11-3 and TRBJ2-5, reads EAGVVQSPRYKIIEKKQPVAFWCNPISGHNTLYWYLQNLGQGPELLIRYENEEAVDDSQLPKDRFSAERLKGVDSTLKIQPAELGDSAVYLCASSLEGVVGPEETQYFGPGTRLLVL.

V and J are TRBV15 and TRBJ1-1; D may be TRBD1 (6 bases). CDR3 length: 15 amino acids. Germline V gene lookup returns CDR1 LNHNV and CDR2 YYDKDF (reference sequence). V gave up 5 bases and J gave up 1 base, with 14 bases separating them. The CDR3 reads CATSPNLDRNTEAFF. In nucleotides, the CDR3 is TGTGCCACCAGCCCAAACTTGGACAGGAACACTGAAGCTTTCTTT.

The V gene is TRBV6-5, the J gene TRBJ2-7, with 8 nucleotides matching TRBD2. The CDR3 spans 14 residues. Germline CDR1 MNHEY, CDR2 SVGAGI. V lost 2 bases to trimming and J lost 4 bases; unmatched junction nucleotides: 4. CDR3 sequence (DNA): TGTGCCAGCAGTTACGATACTAGCGGATACGAGCAGTACTTC. It encodes CASSYDTSGYEQYF.